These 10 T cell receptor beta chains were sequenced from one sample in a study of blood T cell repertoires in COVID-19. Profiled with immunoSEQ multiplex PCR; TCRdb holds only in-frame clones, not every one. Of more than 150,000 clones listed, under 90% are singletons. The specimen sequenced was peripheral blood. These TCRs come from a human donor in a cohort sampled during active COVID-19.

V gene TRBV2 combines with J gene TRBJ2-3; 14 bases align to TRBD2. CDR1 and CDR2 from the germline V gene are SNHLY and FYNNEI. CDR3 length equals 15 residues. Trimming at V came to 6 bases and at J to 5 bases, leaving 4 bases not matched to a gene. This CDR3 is CASSRLAGGQDTQYF. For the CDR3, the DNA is TGTGCCAGCAGCAGACTAGCGGGGGGGCAAGATACGCAGTATTTT. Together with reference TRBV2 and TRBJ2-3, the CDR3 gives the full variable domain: EPEVTQTPSHQVTQMGQEVILRCVPISNHLYFYWYRQILGQKVEFLVSFYNNEISEKSEIFDDQFSVERPDGSNFTLKIRSTKLEDSAMYFCASSRLAGGQDTQYFGPGTRLTVL.

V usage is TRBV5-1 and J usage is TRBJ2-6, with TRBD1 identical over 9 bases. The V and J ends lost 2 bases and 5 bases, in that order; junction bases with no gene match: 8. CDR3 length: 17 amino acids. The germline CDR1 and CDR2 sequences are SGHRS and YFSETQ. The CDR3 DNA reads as TGCGCCAGCAGCTTAGACAGGGGGGGAGGCCGGGCCAACGTCCTGACTTTC. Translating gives CASSLDRGGGRANVLTF. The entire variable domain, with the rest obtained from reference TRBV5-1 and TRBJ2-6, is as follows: KAGVTQTPRYLIKTRGQQVTLSCSPISGHRSVSWYQQTPGQGLQFLFEYFSETQRNKGNFPGRFSGRQFSNSRSEMNVSTLELGDSALYLCASSLDRGGGRANVLTFGAGSRLTVL.

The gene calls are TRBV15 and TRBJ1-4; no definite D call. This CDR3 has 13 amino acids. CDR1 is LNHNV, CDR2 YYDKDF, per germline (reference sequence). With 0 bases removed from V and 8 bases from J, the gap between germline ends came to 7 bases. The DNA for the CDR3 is TGTGCCACCAGCAGAGACCGGGAGGAAAAACTGTTTTTT. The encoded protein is CATSRDREEKLFF.

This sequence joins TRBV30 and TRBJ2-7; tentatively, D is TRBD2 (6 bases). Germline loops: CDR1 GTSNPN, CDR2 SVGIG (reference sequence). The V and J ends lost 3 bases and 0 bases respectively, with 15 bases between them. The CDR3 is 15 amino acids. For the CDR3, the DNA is TGTGCCTGGAGCCCGGGGGTCAGCGGCTCCTACGAGCAGTACTTC. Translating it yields CAWSPGVSGSYEQYF. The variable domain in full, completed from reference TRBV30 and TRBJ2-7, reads SQTIHQWPATLVQPVGSPLSLECTVEGTSNPNLYWYRQAAGRGLQLLFYSVGIGQISSEVPQNLSASRPQDRQFILSSKKLLLSDSGFYLCAWSPGVSGSYEQYFGPGTRLTVT.

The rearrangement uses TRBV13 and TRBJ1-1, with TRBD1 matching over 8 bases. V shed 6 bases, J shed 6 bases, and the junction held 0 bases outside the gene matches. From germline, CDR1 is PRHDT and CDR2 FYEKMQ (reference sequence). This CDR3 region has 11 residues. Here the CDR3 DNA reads TGTGCCAGCAGGGACAGGGCTGAAGCTTTCTTT. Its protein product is CASRDRAEAFF.

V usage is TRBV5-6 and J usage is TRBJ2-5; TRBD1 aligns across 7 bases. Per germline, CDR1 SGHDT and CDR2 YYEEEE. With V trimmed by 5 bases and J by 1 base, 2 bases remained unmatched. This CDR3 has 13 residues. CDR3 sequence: CASRRQGQETQYF. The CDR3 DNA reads TGTGCCAGCAGACGACAGGGCCAAGAGACCCAGTACTTC.

The CDR3 is CASSYSGQGPRRGYTF. For the CDR3, the DNA is TGTGCCAGCAGTTACTCCGGCCAGGGGCCCAGAAGAGGCTACACCTTC. The chain joins TRBV6-5 to TRBJ1-2, with D possibly TRBD1 on 6 matching bases. Germline loops: CDR1 MNHEY, CDR2 SVGAGI. This CDR3 has 16 residues. Between the trimmed V and J ends, which lost 0 bases and 8 bases, there was a span of 19 bases.

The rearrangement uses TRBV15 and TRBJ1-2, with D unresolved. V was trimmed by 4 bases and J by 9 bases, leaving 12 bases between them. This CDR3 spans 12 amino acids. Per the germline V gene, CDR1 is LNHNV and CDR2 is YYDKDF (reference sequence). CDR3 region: CATSTAGGSYTF. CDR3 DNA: TGTGCCACCAGCACCGCCGGCGGGAGCTACACCTTC.

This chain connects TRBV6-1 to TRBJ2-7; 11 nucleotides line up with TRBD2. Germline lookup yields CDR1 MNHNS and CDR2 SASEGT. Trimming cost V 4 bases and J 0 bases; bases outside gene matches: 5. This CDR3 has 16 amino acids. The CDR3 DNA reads TGTGCCAGCAGTGTACAACTAGCGGGGGTCTCCTACGAGCAGTACTTC. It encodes CASSVQLAGVSYEQYF.

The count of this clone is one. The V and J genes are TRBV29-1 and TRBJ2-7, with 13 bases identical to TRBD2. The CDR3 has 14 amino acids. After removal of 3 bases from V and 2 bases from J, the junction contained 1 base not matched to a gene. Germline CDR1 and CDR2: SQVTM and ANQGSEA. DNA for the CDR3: TGCAGCGTTGAGGGGACTAGCGGGGCCTACGAGCAGTACTTC. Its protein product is CSVEGTSGAYEQYF.